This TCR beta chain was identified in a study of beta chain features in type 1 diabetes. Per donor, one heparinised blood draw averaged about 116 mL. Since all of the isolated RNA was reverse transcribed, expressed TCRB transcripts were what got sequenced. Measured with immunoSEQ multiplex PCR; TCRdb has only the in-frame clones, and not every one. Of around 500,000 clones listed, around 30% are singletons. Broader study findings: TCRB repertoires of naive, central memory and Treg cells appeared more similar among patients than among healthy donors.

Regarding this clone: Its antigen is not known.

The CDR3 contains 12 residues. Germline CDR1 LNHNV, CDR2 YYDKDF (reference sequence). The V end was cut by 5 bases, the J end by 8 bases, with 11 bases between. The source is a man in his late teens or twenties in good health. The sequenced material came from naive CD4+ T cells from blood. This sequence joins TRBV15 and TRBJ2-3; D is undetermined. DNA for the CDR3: TGTGCCACCAGCCGACGACCGGGTACGCAGTATTTT. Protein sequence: CATSRRPGTQYF.